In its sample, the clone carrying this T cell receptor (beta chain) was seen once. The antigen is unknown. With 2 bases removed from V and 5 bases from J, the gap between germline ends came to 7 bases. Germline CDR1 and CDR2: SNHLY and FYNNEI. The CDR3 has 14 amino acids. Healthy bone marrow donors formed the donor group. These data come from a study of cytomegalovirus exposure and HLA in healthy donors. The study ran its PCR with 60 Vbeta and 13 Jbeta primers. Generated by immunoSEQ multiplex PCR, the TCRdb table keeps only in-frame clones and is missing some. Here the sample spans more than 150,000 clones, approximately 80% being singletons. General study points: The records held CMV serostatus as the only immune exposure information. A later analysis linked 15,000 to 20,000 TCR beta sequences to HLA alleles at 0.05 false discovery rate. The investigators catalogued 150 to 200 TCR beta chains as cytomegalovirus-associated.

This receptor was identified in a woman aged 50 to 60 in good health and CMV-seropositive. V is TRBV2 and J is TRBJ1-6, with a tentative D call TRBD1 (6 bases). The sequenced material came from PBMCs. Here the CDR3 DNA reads TGTGCCAGCAGTGAACAGGGGCATAATTCACCCCTCCACTTT. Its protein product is CASSEQGHNSPLHF.